A single sample gave rise to the 27 T cell receptor beta chains below, sequenced in a study of blood T cell repertoires in COVID-19. Sequencing used immunoSEQ multiplex PCR; TCRdb keeps in-frame clones, though not all of them. The table shows 200,000 to 250,000 clones, with around 84% occurring only once. Sequenced: peripheral blood. The receptors come from a man aged 55 to 70 with acute or convalescent COVID-19.

V is TRBV4-1 and J is TRBJ2-1; 7 nucleotides align to TRBD2. CDR3 length equals 14 residues. J was trimmed by 7 bases and V by 1 base; bases with no gene match: 4. Germline-derived CDR1 and CDR2 are MGHRA and YSYEKL. This CDR3 is CASSQGAGRNEQFF. The CDR3, as DNA: TGCGCCAGCAGCCAAGGCGCCGGGAGGAATGAGCAGTTCTTC.

The chain couples TRBV2 to TRBJ2-2, with a possible D match to TRBD1 (6 bases). The CDR3 totals 15 residues. The ends were cut back, 9 bases at V and 1 base at J, with 15 bases in the middle. CDR1 is SNHLY, CDR2 FYNNEI, per germline. The DNA of the CDR3 is TGTGCCAGTATCACGCCGGGACAGAACACCGGGGAGCTGTTTTTT. Translated, it gives CASITPGQNTGELFF.

The chain employs TRBV2 and TRBJ2-7, with D perhaps TRBD2 (6 bases). V was trimmed by 8 bases and J by 6 bases, leaving 20 bases between them. Germline CDR1 is SNHLY and CDR2 is FYNNEI. This CDR3 has 14 residues. CDR3 amino acids: CASLLGQEGGEQYF. DNA of the CDR3: TGTGCCAGCCTTCTTGGCCAGGAGGGCGGCGAGCAGTACTTC.

V is TRBV7-8 and J is TRBJ2-7, with 9 nucleotides matching TRBD1. CDR1 and CDR2 (germline): SGHVS, FQNEAQ. This CDR3 comprises 14 residues. Trimming took 1 base from V and 6 from J; bases not matched to a gene: 4. This CDR3 is CASSLVRQGGEQYF. The CDR3, as DNA: TGTGCCAGCAGCTTAGTGAGACAGGGGGGCGAGCAGTACTTC.

V and J are TRBV6-5 and TRBJ2-2; possible D gene TRBD2, 7 bases. V shed 0 bases and J shed 6 bases, with 14 bases lying between them. Germline CDR1 reads MNHEY; CDR2 reads SVGAGI. This CDR3 has 16 residues. Here the CDR3 reads CASSYSGGATPGELFF. DNA for the CDR3: TGTGCCAGCAGTTACTCGGGGGGGGCAACCCCCGGGGAGCTGTTTTTT.

This clone showed up just once. V gene TRBV27 combines with J gene TRBJ2-7; D possibly corresponds to TRBD2 (5 bases). V was pared by 7 bases and J by 4 bases, with 20 bases between. This CDR3 is 15 amino acids long. Germline loops: CDR1 MNHEY, CDR2 SMNVEV (reference sequence). CDR3 sequence (DNA): TGTGCCAGCAATCGGGATTCCCCAATTGGTTACGAGCAGTACTTC. Its translation is CASNRDSPIGYEQYF.

The chain joins TRBV7-8 to TRBJ1-4; TRBD1 matches 8 bases. J gave up 2 bases and V 1 base, and 6 bases lay outside the gene matches. CDR3 size: 17 residues. Germline CDR1 reads SGHVS; CDR2 reads FQNEAQ. The DNA of the CDR3 is TGTGCCAGCAGCTTAGTCGGCAGGGGGCGGACTAATGAAAAACTGTTTTTT. Amino acids: CASSLVGRGRTNEKLFF.

A few counts support this clone. The chain recombines TRBV19 with TRBJ2-7; 8 bases agree with TRBD1. V was pared by 5 bases and J by 0 bases, with 6 bases of the junction left unmatched. CDR1 is LNHDA, CDR2 SQIVND, per germline (reference sequence). This CDR3 contains 15 residues. This chain's CDR3 is CASSVDRGDSYEQYF. The CDR3 coding sequence is TGTGCCAGTAGTGTCGACAGGGGAGACTCCTACGAGCAGTACTTC. The full variable domain, completed using reference TRBV19 and TRBJ2-7, is DGGITQSPKYLFRKEGQNVTLSCEQNLNHDAMYWYRQDPGQGLRLIYYSQIVNDFQKGDIAEGYSVSREKKESFPLTVTSAQKNPTAFYLCASSVDRGDSYEQYFGPGTRLTVT.

The chain links TRBV20-1 to TRBJ2-5; TRBD2 is a possible D gene (6 bases). CDR1 DFQATT and CDR2 SNEGSKA come from the germline V gene (reference sequence). V lost 3 bases to trimming and J lost 6 bases, with 14 bases between them. The CDR3 covers 13 residues. Here the CDR3 reads CSASMVEGQTQYF. The CDR3 DNA reads as TGCAGTGCTAGTATGGTGGAGGGACAGACCCAGTACTTC.

The chain joins TRBV6-5 to TRBJ1-3; a possible D gene is TRBD1 (6 bases). CDR1 and CDR2 (germline): MNHEY, SVGAGI. Trimming shortened V by 6 bases and J by 0 bases, and 12 bases separated the two germline ends. The CDR3 consists of 15 residues. CDR3 amino acids: CASRASGDSGNTIYF. The CDR3 nucleotides read TGTGCCAGCAGGGCATCAGGGGACTCTGGAAACACCATATATTTT.

This clone was detected only once. J is TRBJ2-5 and V is TRBV6-5; a possible D gene is TRBD1 (5 bases). The length of the CDR3 is 16 residues. V lost 2 bases to trimming and J lost 2 bases, with 15 bases between them. Germline loops: CDR1 MNHEY, CDR2 SVGAGI. The CDR3 region is CASSYRRSGKQETQYF. The CDR3, as DNA: TGTGCCAGCAGTTACAGGCGGTCAGGGAAACAAGAGACCCAGTACTTC.

This chain uses TRBV7-2 with TRBJ2-5; 8 bases match TRBD1. This CDR3 spans 15 amino acids. CDR1 SGHTA and CDR2 FQGNSA come from the germline V gene. The trim removed 7 bases at V and 4 bases at J, leaving 11 bases unmatched. For the CDR3, the DNA is TGTGCCAGCACCCCGGACAGGGAGTGGAGAGAGACCCAGTACTTC. Its protein product is CASTPDREWRETQYF.

The V and J genes are TRBV5-6 and TRBJ1-2; D is perhaps TRBD1 (6 bases). Trimming removed 4 bases from V and 8 bases from J, with 9 bases in between. Germline CDR1 SGHDT, CDR2 YYEEEE. This CDR3 spans 11 amino acids. The CDR3 bases are TGTGCCAGCAGCCTCAGGGGCGGCTACACCTTC. Encoded protein: CASSLRGGYTF.

The genes are TRBV5-1 and TRBJ2-7; 9 bases are shared with TRBD1. Germline loops: CDR1 SGHRS, CDR2 YFSETQ. CDR3 length: 15 amino acids. J lost 6 bases, V lost 4 bases, and 11 bases had no gene match. CDR3 residues: CASSASGTGSGEQYF. The CDR3 DNA reads TGCGCCAGCAGCGCATCCGGGACAGGGAGCGGCGAGCAGTACTTC.

The chain has TRBV25-1 and TRBJ2-3; 8 bases agree with TRBD1. V trimming: 1 base; J trimming: 1 base; junction bases outside the gene matches: 1. Germline V gives CDR1 MGHDK, CDR2 SYGVNS. The CDR3 is 15 residues long. Here the CDR3 DNA reads TGTGCCAGCAGTGAATGGGACAGGCGCACAGATACGCAGTATTTT. Its protein is CASSEWDRRTDTQYF.

The chain carries TRBV5-1 and TRBJ1-1, with 7 bases identical to TRBD1. CDR3 length equals 12 residues. Germline V gene lookup returns CDR1 SGHRS and CDR2 YFSETQ. J was trimmed by 7 bases and V by 4 bases; bases with no gene match: 4. This CDR3 reads CASSSGQVEAFF. DNA for the CDR3: TGCGCCAGCAGCAGTGGACAGGTTGAAGCTTTCTTT.

The genes are TRBV6-6 and TRBJ2-3, with 9 bases matching TRBD1. The germline CDR1 and CDR2 sequences are MNHNY and SVGAGI (reference sequence). This CDR3 is 16 amino acids long. J was trimmed by 4 bases and V by 5 bases; bases with no gene match: 10. The DNA of the CDR3 is TGTGCCAGCAGTCCTCGGACAGGGGTGAGCGCAGATACGCAGTATTTT. Its protein product is CASSPRTGVSADTQYF.

This clone was picked up one time. The chain couples TRBV3-1 (or the pseudogene TRBV3-2) to TRBJ1-5; a weak D match, TRBD1 (6 bases). V gave up 0 bases and J gave up 2 bases, with 17 bases separating them. The germline V gene has CDR1 LGHDT and CDR2 YNNKEL (reference sequence). The CDR3 sequence is 18 residues long. CDR3 coding DNA: TGTGCCAGCAGCCAAGATCTTACGGGGGGCCGGGGCAATCAGCCCCAGCATTTT. This translates into CASSQDLTGGRGNQPQHF.

V gene TRBV19 combines with J gene TRBJ1-2; 7 positions match TRBD1. With V trimmed by 6 bases and J by 5 bases, 6 bases remained unmatched. The CDR3 covers 13 residues. Per germline, CDR1 LNHDA and CDR2 SQIVND (reference sequence). DNA of the CDR3: TGTGCCAGTAGGGCCGGGACAGAATATGGCTACACCTTC. It yields the protein CASRAGTEYGYTF.

V and J are TRBV6-1 and TRBJ1-4, with TRBD1 identical over 11 bases. CDR3 size: 14 residues. The junction had 4 bases not matched to a gene; V was cut back by 2 bases and J by 11 bases. Germline V lookup: CDR1 MNHNS, CDR2 SASEGT. Here the CDR3 reads CASSEWGTGGKLFF. Here the CDR3 DNA reads TGTGCCAGCAGTGAATGGGGGACAGGGGGGAAACTGTTTTTT.

The chain links TRBV27 to TRBJ2-3; 10 bases line up with TRBD2. V lost 7 bases to trimming and J lost 1 base; unmatched junction nucleotides: 2. The CDR3 consists of 14 residues. The germline V gene encodes CDR1 MNHEY and CDR2 SMNVEV (reference sequence). For the CDR3, the DNA is TGTGCCAGCAAAACTAGCGGGGGCACAGATACGCAGTATTTT. Translated: CASKTSGGTDTQYF.

The rearrangement links TRBV4-1 to TRBJ1-4; weak D call: TRBD1 (6 bases). Germline CDR1 MGHRA, CDR2 YSYEKL. CDR3 length: 16 amino acids. V was clipped by 2 bases and J by 7 bases, with 17 bases between them. The CDR3 spells CASSQPTGGAGEKLFF. The CDR3 region has the DNA TGCGCCAGCAGCCAACCCACGGGGGGGGCCGGTGAAAAACTGTTTTTT.

The chain recombines TRBV4-3 with TRBJ2-2, with 9 positions matching TRBD2. The J segment lost 6 bases and the V segment lost 1 base, leaving 6 bases of the junction unmatched. Germline CDR1 is LGHNA and CDR2 is YSLEER. This CDR3 has 16 residues. In nucleotides, the CDR3 is TGCGCCAGCAGCCAAGTCGGCGGGGGGGCAGCCGGGGAGCTGTTTTTT. Translated: CASSQVGGGAAGELFF.

The chain is built from TRBV10-2 and TRBJ1-4; TRBD1 might be the D (5 bases). The CDR3 is 14 amino acids. Germline-derived CDR1 and CDR2 are WSHSY and SAAADI. The ends were cut back, 8 bases at V and 3 bases at J, with 13 bases in the middle. In DNA, the CDR3 is TGCGCCAGCGGGGCCTGGGAGGCTAATGAAAAACTGTTTTTT. Protein product: CASGAWEANEKLFF.

This clone is a singleton in its sample. The rearrangement links TRBV11-2 to TRBJ1-4; TRBD1 agrees at 8 bases. Germline V CDR1 and CDR2: SGHAT, FQNNGV. This CDR3 comprises 15 residues. The ends lost 5 bases at V and 8 bases at J; junction bases unmatched: 10. The CDR3 spells CASSLGAGGVEKLFF. As DNA, the CDR3 is TGTGCCAGCAGCCTAGGGGCAGGGGGCGTCGAAAAACTGTTTTTT.

The chain couples TRBV7-9 to TRBJ2-1, with 10 bases that match TRBD1. The CDR3 spans 15 residues. The V gene end was trimmed by 4 bases and the J gene end by 2 bases; junction bases not matched to a gene: 2. The V gene's germline CDR1 is SEHNR and CDR2 FQNEAQ (reference sequence). The CDR3 loop is CASSSDRGAYNEQFF. Written as DNA, the CDR3 is TGTGCCAGCAGCTCGGACAGGGGGGCCTACAATGAGCAGTTCTTC.

V gene TRBV7-9 combines with J gene TRBJ2-7; possibly TRBD1 for D (5 bases). V lost 6 bases to trimming and J lost 0 bases, with 12 bases between them. Germline V CDR1 and CDR2: SEHNR, FQNEAQ (reference sequence). The CDR3 sequence is 14 residues long. The CDR3 region is CASSRRGTSYEQYF. For the CDR3, the DNA is TGTGCCAGCAGTCGTAGGGGAACCTCCTACGAGCAGTACTTC.